This entry lists 14 T cell receptor beta chains sequenced from one sample in a study of T cells in Graves' hyperthyroidism and ophthalmopathy. It was RNA transcripts that yielded the amplified TCR beta CDR3 regions. The TCR CDR3 first-round RT-PCR relied on the HTBI primer set. TCRdb re-called the multiplex PCR reads through MiXCR, storing one row per CDR3 protein. The data show around 720,000 distinct CDR3 sequences, under 45% seen once. The sequencing sample was made of blood. Every receptor here comes from a woman in her thirties or forties with Graves' hyperthyroidism.

In this sample, this clonotype turned up many times. The V gene is TRBV2, the J gene TRBJ2-7, with D maybe TRBD1 (6 bases). This CDR3 comprises 16 residues. V lost 1 base, J lost 3 bases, and 16 bases lay in between. Germline CDR1 is SNHLY and CDR2 is FYNNEI. CDR3 in DNA: TGTGCCAGCAGTGAAGGTCTCGTCGACAGGCTCTACGAGCAGTACTTC. Translation: CASSEGLVDRLYEQYF.

In this sample, this clonotype turned up many times. CDR3 sequence reads: CSVEATGGEKLFF. The CDR3, as DNA: TGCAGCGTTGAAGCCACAGGGGGTGAAAAACTGTTTTTT. The rearrangement uses TRBV29-1 and TRBJ1-4; 8 nucleotides line up with TRBD1. Trimming at V came to 1 base and at J to 7 bases, leaving 2 bases not matched to a gene. This CDR3 comprises 13 residues. Germline loops: CDR1 SQVTM, CDR2 ANQGSEA.

The chain links TRBV11-3 to TRBJ2-2, with 15 bases identical to TRBD2. Unmatched junction bases numbered 2, after V lost 4 bases and J lost 5 bases. Germline V CDR1 and CDR2: SGHNT, YENEEA. CDR3 length: 16 amino acids. Here the CDR3 reads CASSYGLAGGTGELFF. Here the CDR3 DNA reads TGTGCCAGCAGCTATGGACTAGCGGGAGGGACCGGGGAGCTGTTTTTT. The variable domain in full, with the rest retrieved from reference TRBV11-3 and TRBJ2-2, is EAGVVQSPRYKIIEKKQPVAFWCNPISGHNTLYWYLQNLGQGPELLIRYENEEAVDDSQLPKDRFSAERLKGVDSTLKIQPAELGDSAVYLCASSYGLAGGTGELFFGEGSRLTVL.

This clonotype was seen repeatedly, ten times or more. The gene calls are TRBV11-2 and TRBJ2-7; D gene unclear. With 5 bases removed from V and 0 bases from J, the gap between germline ends came to 11 bases. CDR1 is SGHAT, CDR2 FQNNGV, per germline. The CDR3 is 14 residues long. The CDR3 nucleotides are TGTGCCAGCAGCGTCCTGCCGACCTCCTACGAGCAGTACTTC. Protein: CASSVLPTSYEQYF.

This clonotype was detected once. V gene TRBV20-1 combines with J gene TRBJ2-7; tentatively, D is TRBD2 (6 bases). V lost 6 bases to trimming and J lost 3 bases, with 15 bases between them. CDR3 size: 13 residues. The germline V gene has CDR1 DFQATT and CDR2 SNEGSKA (reference sequence). This chain's CDR3 is CSAEGEADYEQYF. The CDR3, as DNA: TGCAGTGCCGAAGGGGAGGCGGACTACGAGCAGTACTTC.

Many counts were recorded for this clonotype. The chain uses TRBV7-8 and TRBJ2-5; tentatively, D is TRBD1 or TRBD2 (5 bases each). Trimming left V 5 bases short and J 4 bases short, with 17 bases between. This CDR3 spans 15 amino acids. Germline V gene sequence: CDR1 SGHVS, CDR2 FQNEAQ. CDR3 in amino acids: CASSIFGTARETQYF. CDR3 in DNA: TGTGCCAGCAGCATATTTGGGACGGCGAGAGAGACCCAGTACTTC.

V gene TRBV7-9 combines with J gene TRBJ2-7; maybe TRBD2 (5 bases). Germline loops: CDR1 SEHNR, CDR2 FQNEAQ (reference sequence). This CDR3 spans 13 amino acids. Trimming took off 11 bases at V and 4 bases at J, with 18 bases between the two ends. The CDR3 loop reads CAYRRGETYEQYF. CDR3 sequence (DNA): TGTGCCTACCGACGGGGAGAGACATACGAGCAGTACTTC. Using reference TRBV7-9 and TRBJ2-7 for the parts outside the CDR3, the full variable domain is DTGVSQNPRHKITKRGQNVTFRCDPISEHNRLYWYRQTLGQGPEFLTYFQNEAQLEKSRLLSDRFSAERPKGSFSTLEIQRTEQGDSAMYLCAYRRGETYEQYFGPGTRLTVT.

The rearrangement uses TRBV7-9 and TRBJ2-7; 7 bases are shared with TRBD1. The CDR3 covers 14 residues. CDR1 is SEHNR, CDR2 FQNEAQ, per germline (reference sequence). Trimming at V came to 5 bases and at J to 3 bases, leaving 7 bases not matched to a gene. The DNA for the CDR3 is TGTGCCAGCAGCCCGGGACAGAGTATCTACGAGCAGTACTTC. Residues: CASSPGQSIYEQYF.

V is TRBV12-5 and J is TRBJ1-1; a weak D match, TRBD1 (6 bases). V was shortened by 5 bases and J by 0 bases, with 10 bases between the two germline ends. The germline gives CDR1 LGHNT, CDR2 FRNRAP. The CDR3 consists of 14 residues. CDR3 DNA sequence: TGTGCTAGTGGTCCAACAGGGATGAACACTGAAGCTTTCTTT. Its translation: CASGPTGMNTEAFF.

This clonotype was found a few times. The V and J genes are TRBV18 and TRBJ1-1; tentative D call: TRBD1 (6 bases). The V end lost 2 bases, the J end lost 3 bases, and 13 bases lay between the germline ends. Germline CDR1 is KGHSH and CDR2 is LQKENI. The CDR3 spans 15 residues. The CDR3 sequence: CASSPNRADDTEAFF. CDR3 coding DNA: TGTGCCAGCTCACCAAACAGGGCTGACGACACTGAAGCTTTCTTT.

This chain connects TRBV3-1 to TRBJ1-5; no clear D gene. The CDR3 is 13 amino acids. With 4 bases removed from V and 4 bases from J, the gap between germline ends came to 8 bases. CDR1 is LGHDT, CDR2 YNNKEL, per germline (reference sequence). The CDR3 nucleotides read TGTGCCAGCAGCCGTATGCGTAATCAGCCCCAGCATTTT. Its translation is CASSRMRNQPQHF.

The chain joins TRBV12-3 or TRBV12-4 to TRBJ2-7; 7 bases match TRBD2. The CDR3 loop spans 15 amino acids. The V gene end was trimmed by 6 bases and the J gene end by 2 bases; junction bases not matched to a gene: 10. The CDR3 is CASSPGAGPPYEQYF. In DNA form, the CDR3 reads TGTGCCAGCAGCCCGGGAGCGGGACCCCCCTACGAGCAGTACTTC.

The J gene is TRBJ2-7, the V gene TRBV20-1; tentatively, D is TRBD1 or TRBD2 (5 bases each). Trimming removed 0 bases at V and 0 bases at J, with 12 bases between. The CDR3 has 15 amino acids. The germline gives CDR1 DFQATT, CDR2 SNEGSKA (reference sequence). The DNA of the CDR3 is TGCAGTGCTAGAGATCCCGGGACCGTCTCCTACGAGCAGTACTTC. This codes for CSARDPGTVSYEQYF.

This clonotype was observed at least ten times. The chain has TRBV20-1 and TRBJ2-7, with 9 bases fitting TRBD1. The germline V gene encodes CDR1 DFQATT and CDR2 SNEGSKA (reference sequence). Germline trimming cut 5 bases from V and 3 bases from J; bases unmatched to any gene: 8. The CDR3 has 14 residues. CDR3 DNA sequence: TGCAGTGCTCGCGTCCCGGGACAGGGCTACGAGCAGTACTTC. Its protein is CSARVPGQGYEQYF.